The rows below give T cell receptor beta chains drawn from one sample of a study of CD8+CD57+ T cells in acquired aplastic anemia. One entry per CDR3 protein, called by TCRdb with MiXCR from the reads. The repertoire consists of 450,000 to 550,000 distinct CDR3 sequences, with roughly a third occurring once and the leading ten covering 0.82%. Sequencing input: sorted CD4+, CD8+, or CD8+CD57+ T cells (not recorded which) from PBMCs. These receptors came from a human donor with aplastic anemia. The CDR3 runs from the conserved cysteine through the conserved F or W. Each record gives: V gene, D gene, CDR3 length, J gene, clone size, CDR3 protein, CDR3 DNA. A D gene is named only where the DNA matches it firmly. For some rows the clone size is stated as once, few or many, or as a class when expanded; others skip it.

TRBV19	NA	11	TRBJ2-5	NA	CASSQWETQYF	TGTGCCAGTAGTCAGTGGGAGACCCAGTACTTC
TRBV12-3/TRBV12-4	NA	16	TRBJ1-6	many	CASSLSRGGTNSPLHF	TGTGCCAGCAGTTTAAGTCGGGGCGGAACGAATTCACCCCTCCACTTT
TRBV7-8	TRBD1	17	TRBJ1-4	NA	CASTGSYRDRENEKLFF	TGTGCCAGCACCGGAAGTTACCGGGACAGGGAGAATGAAAAACTGTTTTTT
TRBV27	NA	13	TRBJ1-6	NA	CASSFRGNSPLHF	TGTGCCAGCAGTTTCAGGGGCAATTCACCCCTCCACTTT
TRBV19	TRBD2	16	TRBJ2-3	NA	CASSILPSGPTDTQYF	TGTGCCAGTAGTATACTACCTAGCGGACCCACAGATACGCAGTATTTT
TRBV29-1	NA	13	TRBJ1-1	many	CSVMGKRYTEAFF	TGCAGCGTGATGGGAAAGAGATACACTGAAGCTTTCTTT
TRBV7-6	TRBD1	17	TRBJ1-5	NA	CASSQDWTGSSNQPQHF	TGTGCCAGCAGCCAAGACTGGACAGGGTCTAGCAATCAGCCCCAGCATTTT
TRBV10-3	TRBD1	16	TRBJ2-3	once	CAINNPGQGNTDTQYF	TGTGCCATAAACAATCCGGGACAGGGGAACACAGATACGCAGTATTTT
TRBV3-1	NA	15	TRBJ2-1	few	CASSQVPISGNEQFF	TGTGCCAGCAGCCAAGTGCCCATCAGCGGGAATGAGCAGTTCTTC
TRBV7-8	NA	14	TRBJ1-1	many	CASSLTATNTEAFF	TGTGCCAGCAGCCTCACGGCCACAAACACTGAAGCTTTCTTT
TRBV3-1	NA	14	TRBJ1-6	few	CASSQRTVNSPLHF	TGTGCCAGCAGCCAAAGGACAGTTAATTCACCCCTCCACTTT
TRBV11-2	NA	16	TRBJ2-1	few	CASSLDRIPSYNEQFF	TGTGCCAGCAGCTTAGACAGGATCCCTTCCTACAATGAGCAGTTCTTC
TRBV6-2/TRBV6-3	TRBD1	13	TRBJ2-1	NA	CASKGTGWNEQFF	TGTGCCAGCAAGGGGACAGGGTGGAATGAGCAGTTCTTC
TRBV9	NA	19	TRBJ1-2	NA	CASSVSGTGGLLSHYGYTF	TGTGCCAGCAGCGTATCCGGCACGGGAGGGCTTCTCAGCCACTATGGCTACACCTTC
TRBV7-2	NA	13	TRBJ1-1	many	CASSFDPNTEAFF	TGTGCCAGCAGCTTTGACCCGAACACTGAAGCTTTCTTT
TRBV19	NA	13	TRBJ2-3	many	CASRVLGTDTQYF	TGTGCCAGTAGGGTCCTGGGCACAGATACGCAGTATTTT
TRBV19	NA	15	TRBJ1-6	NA	CASSMGAGGGSPLHF	TGTGCCAGTAGTATGGGGGCGGGTGGAGGTTCACCCCTCCACTTT
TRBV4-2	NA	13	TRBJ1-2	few	CASSERSGTFYTF	TGTGCCAGCAGCGAAAGATCCGGGACTTTTTACACCTTC
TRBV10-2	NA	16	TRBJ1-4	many	CASSPGTSATNEKLFF	TGCGCCAGTTCCCCCGGGACGTCCGCAACTAATGAAAAACTGTTTTTT
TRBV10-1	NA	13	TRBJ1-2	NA	CAGPSGLFYGYTF	TGCGCCGGACCGTCCGGTTTGTTCTATGGCTACACCTTC
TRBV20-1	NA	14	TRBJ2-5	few	CSAARRGGQETQYF	TGCAGTGCCGCCAGGCGAGGGGGACAAGAGACCCAGTACTTC
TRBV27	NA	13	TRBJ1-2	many	CASSLQAGVGYTF	TGTGCCAGCAGTTTGCAGGCAGGGGTTGGCTACACCTTC
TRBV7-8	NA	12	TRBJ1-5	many	CASRGLNQPQHF	TGTGCCAGCAGGGGACTCAATCAGCCCCAGCATTTT
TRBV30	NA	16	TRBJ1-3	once	CAWSVGGVRSGNTIYF	TGTGCCTGGAGTGTCGGGGGAGTAAGGTCTGGAAACACCATATATTTT
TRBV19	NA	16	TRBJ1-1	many	CASNRRAGTMNTEAFF	TGTGCCAGTAACCGCCGGGCAGGTACGATGAACACTGAAGCTTTCTTT
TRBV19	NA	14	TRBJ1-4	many	CASSILSREEKLFF	TGTGCCAGTAGTATCCTCAGCCGAGAGGAAAAACTGTTTTTT
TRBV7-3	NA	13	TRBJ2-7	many	CASGRSGTYEQYF	TGTGCCAGTGGTAGAAGTGGTACCTACGAGCAGTACTTC
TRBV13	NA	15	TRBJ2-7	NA	CASSREPDSNYEQYF	TGTGCCAGCAGTCGCGAACCCGACAGTAACTACGAGCAGTACTTC
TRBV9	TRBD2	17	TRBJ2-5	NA	CASSAGTSGDLLVAQYF	TGTGCCAGCAGCGCGGGGACTAGCGGAGATCTCCTAGTTGCCCAGTACTTC
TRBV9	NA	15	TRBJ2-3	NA	CASSARGVSSDTQYF	TGTGCCAGCAGCGCCCGTGGGGTTAGCTCGGATACGCAGTATTTT
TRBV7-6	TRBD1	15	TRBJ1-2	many	CASSHRDSGSYGYTF	TGTGCCAGCAGCCATCGGGACAGCGGTAGCTATGGCTACACCTTC
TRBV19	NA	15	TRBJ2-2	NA	CASSLGSDVTGELFF	TGTGCCAGCAGTCTAGGGAGTGATGTTACCGGGGAGCTGTTTTTT
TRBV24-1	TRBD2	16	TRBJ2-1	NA	CASSPGLAPAYNEQFF	TGTGCCAGCAGTCCCGGACTAGCGCCGGCTTACAATGAGCAGTTCTTC
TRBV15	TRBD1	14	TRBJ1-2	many	CATSGRTTGDGYTF	TGTGCCACCAGCGGACGAACGACAGGGGATGGCTACACCTTC
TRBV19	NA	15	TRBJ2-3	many	CASSIETGRADTQYF	TGTGCCAGTAGTATTGAGACAGGTCGGGCAGATACGCAGTATTTT
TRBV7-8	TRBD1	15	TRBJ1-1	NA	CASSQYRGLNTEAFF	TGTGCCAGCAGCCAATACAGGGGGCTAAACACTGAAGCTTTCTTT
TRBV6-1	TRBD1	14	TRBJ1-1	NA	CASSRGTGGTEAFF	TGTGCCAGCAGTCGGGGGACAGGGGGGACAGAAGCTTTCTTT
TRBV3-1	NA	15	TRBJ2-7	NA	CASSQGFGSNYEQYF	TGTGCCAGCAGCCAAGGCTTCGGGAGTAACTACGAGCAGTACTTC
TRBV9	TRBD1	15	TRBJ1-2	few	CASSGGTGGGYGYTF	TGTGCCAGCAGTGGTGGGACAGGGGGCGGCTATGGCTACACCTTC
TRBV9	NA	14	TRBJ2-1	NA	CASSVGGATSEQFF	TGTGCCAGCAGCGTAGGCGGGGCTACCAGTGAGCAGTTCTTC
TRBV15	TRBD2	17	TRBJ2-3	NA	CATSTSPGGAGTDTQYF	TGTGCCACCAGCACCTCCCCGGGGGGGGCGGGCACAGATACGCAGTATTTT
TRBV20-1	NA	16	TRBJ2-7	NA	CSARQPQDQRISEQYF	TGCAGTGCTAGACAGCCACAGGACCAACGTATCTCCGAGCAGTACTTC
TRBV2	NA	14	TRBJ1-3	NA	CASSSSGSGNTIYF	TGTGCCAGCAGTTCATCCGGCTCCGGAAACACCATATATTTT